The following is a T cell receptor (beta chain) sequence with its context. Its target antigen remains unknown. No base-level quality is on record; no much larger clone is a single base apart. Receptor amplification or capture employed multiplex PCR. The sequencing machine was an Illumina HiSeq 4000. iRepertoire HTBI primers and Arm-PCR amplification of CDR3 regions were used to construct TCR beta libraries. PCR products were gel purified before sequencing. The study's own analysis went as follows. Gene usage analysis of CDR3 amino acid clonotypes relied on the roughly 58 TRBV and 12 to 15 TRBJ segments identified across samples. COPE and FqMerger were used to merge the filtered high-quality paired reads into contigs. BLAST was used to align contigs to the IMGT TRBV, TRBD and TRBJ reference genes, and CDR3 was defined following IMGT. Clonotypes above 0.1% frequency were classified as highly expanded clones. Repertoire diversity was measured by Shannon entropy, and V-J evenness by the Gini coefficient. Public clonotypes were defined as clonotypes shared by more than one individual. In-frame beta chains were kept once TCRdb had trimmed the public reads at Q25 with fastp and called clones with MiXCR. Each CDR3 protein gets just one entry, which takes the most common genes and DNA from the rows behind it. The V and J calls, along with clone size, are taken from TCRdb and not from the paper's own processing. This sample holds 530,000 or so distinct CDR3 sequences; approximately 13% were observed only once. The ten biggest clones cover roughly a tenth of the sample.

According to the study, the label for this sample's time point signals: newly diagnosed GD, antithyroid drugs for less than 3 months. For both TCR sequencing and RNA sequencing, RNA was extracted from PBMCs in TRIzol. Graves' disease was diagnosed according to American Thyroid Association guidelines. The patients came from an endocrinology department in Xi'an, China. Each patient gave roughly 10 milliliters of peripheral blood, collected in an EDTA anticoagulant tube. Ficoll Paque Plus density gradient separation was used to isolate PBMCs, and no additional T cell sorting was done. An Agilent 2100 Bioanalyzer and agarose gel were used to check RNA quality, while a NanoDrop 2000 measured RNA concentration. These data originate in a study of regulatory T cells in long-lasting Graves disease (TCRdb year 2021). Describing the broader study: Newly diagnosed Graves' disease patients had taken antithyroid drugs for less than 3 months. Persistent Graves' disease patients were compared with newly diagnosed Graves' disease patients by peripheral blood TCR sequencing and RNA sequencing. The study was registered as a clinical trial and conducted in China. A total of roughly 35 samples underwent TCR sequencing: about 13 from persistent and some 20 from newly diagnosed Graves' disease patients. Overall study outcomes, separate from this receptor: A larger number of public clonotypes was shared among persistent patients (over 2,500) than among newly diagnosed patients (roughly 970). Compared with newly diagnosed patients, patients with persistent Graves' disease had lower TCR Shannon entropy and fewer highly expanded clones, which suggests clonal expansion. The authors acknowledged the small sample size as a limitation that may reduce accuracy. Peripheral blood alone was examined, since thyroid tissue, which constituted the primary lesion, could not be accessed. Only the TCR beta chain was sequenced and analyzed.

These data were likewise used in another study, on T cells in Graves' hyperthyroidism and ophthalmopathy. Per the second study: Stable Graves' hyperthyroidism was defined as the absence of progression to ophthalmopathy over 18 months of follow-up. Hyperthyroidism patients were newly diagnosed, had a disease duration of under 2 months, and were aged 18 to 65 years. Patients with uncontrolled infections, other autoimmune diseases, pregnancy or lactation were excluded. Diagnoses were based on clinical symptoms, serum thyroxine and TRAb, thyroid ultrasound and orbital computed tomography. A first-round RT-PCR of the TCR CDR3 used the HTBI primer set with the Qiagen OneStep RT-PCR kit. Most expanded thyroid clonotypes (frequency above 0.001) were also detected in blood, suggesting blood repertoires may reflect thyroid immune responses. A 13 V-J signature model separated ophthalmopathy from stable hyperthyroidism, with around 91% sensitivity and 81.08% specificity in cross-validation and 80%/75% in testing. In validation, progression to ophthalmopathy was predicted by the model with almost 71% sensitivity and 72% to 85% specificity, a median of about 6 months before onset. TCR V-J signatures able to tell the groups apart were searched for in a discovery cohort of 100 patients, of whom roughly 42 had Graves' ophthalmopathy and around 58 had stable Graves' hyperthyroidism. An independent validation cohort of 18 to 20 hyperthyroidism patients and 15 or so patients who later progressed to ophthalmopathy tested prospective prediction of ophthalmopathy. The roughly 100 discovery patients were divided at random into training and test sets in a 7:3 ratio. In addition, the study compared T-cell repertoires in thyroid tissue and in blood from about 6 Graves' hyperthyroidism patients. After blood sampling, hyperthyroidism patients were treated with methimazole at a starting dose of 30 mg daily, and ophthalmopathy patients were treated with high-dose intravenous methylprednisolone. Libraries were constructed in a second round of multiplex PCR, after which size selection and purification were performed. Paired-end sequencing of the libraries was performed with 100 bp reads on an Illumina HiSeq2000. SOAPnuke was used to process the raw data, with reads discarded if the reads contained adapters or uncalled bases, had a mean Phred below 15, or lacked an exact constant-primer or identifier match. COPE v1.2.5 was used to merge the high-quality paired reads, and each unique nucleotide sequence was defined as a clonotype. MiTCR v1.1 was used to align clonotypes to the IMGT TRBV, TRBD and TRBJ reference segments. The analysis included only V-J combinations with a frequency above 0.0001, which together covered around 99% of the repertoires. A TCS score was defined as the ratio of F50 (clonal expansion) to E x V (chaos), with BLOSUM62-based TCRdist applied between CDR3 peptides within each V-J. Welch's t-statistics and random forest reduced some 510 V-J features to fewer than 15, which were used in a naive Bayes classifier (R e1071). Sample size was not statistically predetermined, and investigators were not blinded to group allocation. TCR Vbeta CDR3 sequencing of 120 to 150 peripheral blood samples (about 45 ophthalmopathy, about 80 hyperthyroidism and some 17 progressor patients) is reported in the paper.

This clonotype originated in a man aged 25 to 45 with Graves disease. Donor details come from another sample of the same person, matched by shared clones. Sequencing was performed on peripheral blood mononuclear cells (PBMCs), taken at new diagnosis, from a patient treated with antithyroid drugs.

Here is the DNA: TGTGCCAGTAGTATGCAGCTAGCGGGGGTCTCTGGGGCCAACGTCCTGACTTTC. Its protein product is CASSMQLAGVSGANVLTF. The V gene is TRBV19 and the J gene is TRBJ2-6, with TRBD2 identical over 10 junction bases. For this chain, trimming is 3 bases at the V end and 0 bases at the J end, and the number of junction bases without a gene match is 5. The germline V gene (reference sequence) provides CDR1 LNHDA and CDR2 SQIVND. Including the terminal cysteine and phenylalanine, the CDR3 comprises 18 residues. CDR3 DNA is the only sequence kept; it has 54 bases, read in frame from the first base.